This T cell receptor (beta chain) was captured by sequencing in a study of blood T cell repertoires in COVID-19. Study-level background: Acute-phase and convalescent COVID-19 samples originated in the United States, Italy and Spain. The analysed material was cDNA or gDNA that came from T cells, B-cell-depleted T cells, or PBMCs.

Germline V CDR1 and CDR2: SGHDN, FVKESK. Trimming at V came to 5 bases and at J to 3 bases, leaving 10 bases not matched to a gene. The CDR3 covers 17 residues. The assay was immunoSEQ multiplex PCR, and TCRdb's table has in-frame clones only and misses some. The sample lists some 110,000 clones, 75% to 95% occurring once. Sequences were obtained from peripheral blood. The sequence derives from a human donor with active COVID-19. The donor label of this sample is uncertain. The genes are TRBV14 and TRBJ2-2; TRBD1 matches at 9 bases. DNA for the CDR3: TGTGCCAGCAGCTCGCAACCGGGACAGGGCGACACCGGGGAGCTGTTTTTT. Translation gives CASSSQPGQGDTGELFF.